This TCR beta chain comes out of a study of cytomegalovirus exposure and HLA in healthy donors. Study results and caveats: The authors later found most CMV-associated TCR beta chains appeared HLA-restricted.

Turning to this clone: Antigen specificity is unknown.

Per germline, CDR1 SGDLS and CDR2 YYNGEE. The junction had 5 bases not matched to a gene; V was cut back by 4 bases and J by 6 bases. The CDR3 sequence is 15 residues long. The primer mix had 60 Vbeta and 13 Jbeta primers. Profiling relied on immunoSEQ multiplex PCR, and the TCRdb table lists in-frame clones only, not all of them. The profile covers approximately 100,000 clones, with around 72% appearing a single time and 11% taken by the ten largest. Sequencing was done on a sample of PBMCs. The TCR originated in a man between 18 and 35 years old in good health and CMV-seropositive. The chain combines TRBV9 with TRBJ2-1, with 12 nucleotides matching TRBD2. The CDR3 reads CASSTGLAGTNEQFF. The CDR3 bases are TGTGCCAGCAGCACAGGACTAGCGGGGACCAATGAGCAGTTCTTC.